This T cell receptor beta chain came from a study of CD8 T cells in ankylosing spondylitis. This clonotype was detected only a few times. Scientists made TCR beta libraries using quantitative 5'-RACE with molecular barcodes. Via MiXCR, TCRdb re-called the 5' RACE reads, giving one row per CDR3 protein. This table has just under 350,000 distinct CDR3 sequences, roughly 15% appearing once. This receptor was taken from a male donor with ankylosing spondylitis or in good health (not recorded which). The sequencing input was blood, either unsorted or a sorted T cell fraction (not recorded which).

CDR3 nucleotides: TGTGCCATCAACCCATCCCGGGACAGGGGAGGGGAGCAGTACTTC. The encoded protein is CAINPSRDRGGEQYF. This rearrangement joins TRBV10-3 to TRBJ2-7, with 10 bases matching TRBD1. The germline CDR1 and CDR2 sequences are ENHRY and SYGVKD. After removal of 7 bases from V and 7 bases from J, the junction contained 13 bases not matched to a gene. The CDR3 runs 15 residues.